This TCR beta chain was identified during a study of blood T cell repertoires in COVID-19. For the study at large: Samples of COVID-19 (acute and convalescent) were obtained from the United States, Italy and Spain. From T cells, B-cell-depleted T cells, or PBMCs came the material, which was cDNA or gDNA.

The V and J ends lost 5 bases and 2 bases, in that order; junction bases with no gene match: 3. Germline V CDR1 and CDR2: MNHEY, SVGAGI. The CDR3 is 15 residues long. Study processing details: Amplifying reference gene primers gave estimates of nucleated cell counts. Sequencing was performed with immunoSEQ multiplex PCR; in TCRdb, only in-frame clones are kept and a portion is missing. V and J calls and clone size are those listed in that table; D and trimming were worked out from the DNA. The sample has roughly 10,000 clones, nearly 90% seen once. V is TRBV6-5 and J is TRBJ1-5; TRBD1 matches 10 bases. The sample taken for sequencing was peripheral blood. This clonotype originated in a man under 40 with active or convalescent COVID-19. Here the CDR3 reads CASSTGTGGNQPQHF. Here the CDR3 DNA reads TGTGCCAGCAGTACTGGGACAGGGGGCAATCAGCCCCAGCATTTT.